Presented here are 19 T cell receptor beta chains from one specimen sequenced in a study of naive and memory T cell subsets. Two oligonucleotides, mixed equimolar, formed the beta constant-region primer covering TRBC1 and TRBC2. Nested alpha and beta constant-region primers with the SP2 primer drove four PCR rounds on ligated cDNA. One entry per CDR3 protein results from TCRdb running MiXCR on the UMI-ligation and nested PCR reads. The sample carries about 120,000 distinct CDR3 sequences, over 30% recorded once. Sequenced sample: central memory CD4+ T cells from blood. These receptors all stem from a human donor in good health.

This clonotype was observed a few times. The chain couples TRBV28 to TRBJ2-2; 7 bases match TRBD2. V dropped 6 bases and J dropped 0; count of bases not matched to a gene: 7. Germline V lookup: CDR1 MDHEN, CDR2 SYDVKM. The CDR3 runs to 16 residues. CDR3 sequence: CASSVGEGPNTGELFF. CDR3 DNA sequence: TGTGCCAGCAGCGTCGGGGAGGGGCCGAACACCGGGGAGCTGTTTTTT.

This rearrangement joins TRBV19 to TRBJ1-5, with 7 bases identical to TRBD1. Germline V gene sequence: CDR1 LNHDA, CDR2 SQIVND (reference sequence). The CDR3 length is 12 residues. The J segment lost 8 bases and the V segment lost 8 bases, leaving 6 bases of the junction unmatched. DNA of the CDR3: TGTGCCAGTGCCGACAGGGAAAAGCCCCAGCATTTT. Translation: CASADREKPQHF.

This clonotype came up a few times. The chain employs TRBV10-2 and TRBJ2-1; D unclear. V shed 7 bases and J shed 7 bases, with 17 bases lying between them. The CDR3 is 14 residues long. In germline, CDR1 is WSHSY, CDR2 SAAADI. This CDR3 reads CASINPSISNEQFF. The CDR3 DNA sequence: TGCGCCAGCATAAATCCCTCTATCTCGAATGAGCAGTTCTTC.

This clonotype has just a few counts. The gene calls are TRBV12-3 or TRBV12-4 and TRBJ2-1; D might be TRBD2 (5 bases). This CDR3 is 15 amino acids long. V lost 2 bases and J lost 8, with 16 bases in between. The CDR3 DNA sequence: TGTGCCAGCAGTTTACTAGCTACCGCGTTAGATGAGCAGTTCTTC. Its protein product is CASSLLATALDEQFF.

This clonotype came up a few times. This chain uses TRBV20-1 with TRBJ2-3, with a weak D call TRBD2 (6 bases). CDR3 length: 16 residues. Germline V CDR1 and CDR2: DFQATT, SNEGSKA (reference sequence). V lost 0 bases and J 3 bases, leaving 16 bases between the germline ends. CDR3 sequence (DNA): TGCAGTGCTAGAGATATGGAGGGAGGCGGGACAGATACGCAGTATTTT. It encodes CSARDMEGGGTDTQYF.

The chain employs TRBV12-3 or TRBV12-4 and TRBJ1-5; 10 bases fit TRBD1. Unmatched junction bases numbered 9, after V lost 3 bases and J lost 4 bases. There are 17 residues in the CDR3. CDR3 amino acids: CASSFLGQGMGNQPQHF. CDR3 nucleotides: TGTGCCAGCAGTTTTTTGGGACAGGGGATGGGGAATCAGCCCCAGCATTTT.

The J gene is TRBJ2-1, the V gene TRBV6-2 or TRBV6-3; TRBD2 matches 7 bases. CDR1 MNHEY and CDR2 SVGEGT come from the germline V gene. The CDR3 totals 12 residues. V shed 2 bases, J shed 13 bases, and the junction held 5 bases outside the gene matches. The CDR3 DNA sequence: TGTGCCAGCAGTTACACCGGGACTAATCAGTTCTTC. Encoded protein: CASSYTGTNQFF.

The chain links TRBV9 to TRBJ2-3, with 8 bases lining up with TRBD1. The germline gives CDR1 SGDLS, CDR2 YYNGEE. After removal of 2 bases from V and 6 bases from J, the junction contained 2 bases not matched to a gene. The CDR3 contains 13 residues. CDR3: CASSVRTGDTQYF. The CDR3 bases are TGTGCCAGCAGCGTCCGGACAGGGGATACGCAGTATTTT.

This clonotype occurred a few times. The chain couples TRBV27 to TRBJ2-1; D uncertain. Trimming removed 5 bases from V and 2 bases from J, with 19 bases in between. Germline CDR1 and CDR2: MNHEY and SMNVEV (reference sequence). The CDR3 has 17 amino acids. The CDR3 loop is CASSPDPRRSTYNEQFF. In DNA form, the CDR3 reads TGTGCCAGCAGTCCCGACCCGCGCAGGTCAACCTACAATGAGCAGTTCTTC.

About this clonotype itself: Its ends do not fully match the called genes, so a read error is possible. The chain carries TRBV7-3 and TRBJ2-6; D may be TRBD1 (6 bases). Per the germline V gene, CDR1 is SGHTA and CDR2 is FQGTGA. The CDR3 is made up of 13 amino acids. DNA of the CDR3: TGCGCAACAGGGAACGCTGGGGCCAACGTCCTGACTTTC. Protein sequence: CATGNAGANVLTF.

The chain uses TRBV24-1 and TRBJ1-3; the D gene is possibly TRBD1 (6 bases). The germline gives CDR1 KGHDR, CDR2 SFDVKD. The length of the CDR3 is 13 residues. The ends were cut back, 7 bases at V and 4 bases at J, with 10 bases in the middle. Here the CDR3 DNA reads TGTGCCACCAGGACAGGCTCCGGAAACACCATATATTTT. It specifies CATRTGSGNTIYF.

In nucleotides, the CDR3 is TGCGCCAGCGGACGGACAGGGGCCTATGGCTACACCTTC. It codes for CASGRTGAYGYTF. V gene TRBV4-1 combines with J gene TRBJ1-2, with 9 bases identical to TRBD1. Trimming removed 8 bases from V and 4 bases from J; junction bases left unmatched: 5. This CDR3 region has 13 residues. Germline CDR1 MGHRA, CDR2 YSYEKL.

This clonotype was seen a few times. V usage is TRBV28 and J usage is TRBJ1-4, with a possible D match to TRBD1 (6 bases). The CDR3 is 14 residues long. CDR1 is MDHEN, CDR2 SYDVKM, per germline. Deletions cut 10 bases from V and 8 bases from J, with 20 bases between. The CDR3 DNA reads as TGTGCCATCCGTCCGGGACAAAGCGGGGAAAAACTGTTTTTT. It specifies CAIRPGQSGEKLFF.

This clonotype showed up just a few times. This chain connects TRBV9 to TRBJ2-1; the match to TRBD2 covers 10 bases. This CDR3 comprises 15 residues. After removal of 0 bases from V and 8 bases from J, the junction contained 5 bases not matched to a gene. The V gene's germline CDR1 is SGDLS and CDR2 YYNGEE. CDR3 residues: CASSVGSGRGDEQFF. The CDR3 coding sequence is TGTGCCAGCAGCGTAGGGAGCGGGAGGGGCGATGAGCAGTTCTTC.

The chain links TRBV27 to TRBJ1-2, with D perhaps TRBD1 (6 bases). Germline CDR1 and CDR2: MNHEY and SMNVEV (reference sequence). This CDR3 has 14 residues. V was cut by 5 bases and J by 2 bases, with 12 bases left in between. Here the CDR3 DNA reads TGTGCCAGCAGTCCTGCTGGACAGAACTATGGCTACACCTTC. Its translation: CASSPAGQNYGYTF.

The chain combines TRBV24-1 with TRBJ2-5; maybe TRBD2 (6 bases). The V end was cut by 1 base, the J end by 5 bases, with 10 bases between. Germline CDR1 reads KGHDR; CDR2 reads SFDVKD. The CDR3 spans 14 residues. The CDR3 nucleotides read TGTGCCACCAGTGATTTTCGGGGGTGGGAGACCCAGTACTTC. It specifies CATSDFRGWETQYF.

The J gene is TRBJ2-2, the V gene TRBV2, with TRBD1 as a possible D gene (7 bases). V gave up 5 bases and J gave up 1 base, with 11 bases separating them. The CDR3 spans 15 residues. In germline, CDR1 is SNHLY, CDR2 FYNNEI. The chain's CDR3 is CASSSQGGNTGELFF. CDR3 nucleotide sequence: TGTGCCAGCAGTTCCCAGGGGGGGAACACCGGGGAGCTGTTTTTT.

Ten or more counts support this clonotype. V gene TRBV5-1 combines with J gene TRBJ2-1; 11 nucleotides align to TRBD2. Germline CDR1 is SGHRS and CDR2 is YFSETQ. With 3 bases clipped from V and 7 bases from J, the junction kept 6 bases outside the gene matches. CDR3 length: 15 residues. Here the CDR3 DNA reads TGCGCCAGCAGCTCCCTAGCGGGAGGCGGGAATGAGCAGTTCTTC. Translation: CASSSLAGGGNEQFF.

This clonotype has more than one count but fewer than ten. V and J are TRBV9 and TRBJ2-1; D possibly matches TRBD1 or TRBD2 (5 bases each). V gave up 3 bases and J gave up 4 bases, with 11 bases separating them. CDR1 is SGDLS, CDR2 YYNGEE, per germline. This CDR3 has 14 residues. CDR3 coding DNA: TGTGCCAGCAGCGGGGTAGAGGGGTACAATGAGCAGTTCTTC. Its protein is CASSGVEGYNEQFF. Using reference TRBV9 and TRBJ2-1 for the parts outside the CDR3, the full variable domain is DSGVTQTPKHLITATGQRVTLRCSPRSGDLSVYWYQQSLDQGLQFLIQYYNGEERAKGNILERFSAQQFPDLHSELNLSSLELGDSALYFCASSGVEGYNEQFFGPGTRLTVL.